One and the same sample provided the 7 T cell receptor beta chains below, sequenced in a study of T-cell memory formation after mild COVID-19. TCRdb reprocessed the 5' RACE reads via MiXCR and lists one record per CDR3 protein. This sample has roughly 35,000 distinct CDR3 sequences, with 20% to 25% found just once. Sequenced: PBMCs or a T cell subset sorted from them (not recorded which). These receptors were collected from an adult who had mild COVID-19 (a few samples of this study predate the infection). Cell type and time point are not known.

The CDR3 protein is CASSVAGATNEKLFF. DNA of the CDR3: TGTGCCAGCAGCGTGGCGGGGGCGACTAATGAAAAACTGTTTTTT. V and J are TRBV9 and TRBJ1-4; TRBD1 is a possible D gene (6 bases). The CDR3 sequence is 15 residues long. Germline CDR1 reads SGDLS; CDR2 reads YYNGEE. The ends were cut back, 2 bases at V and 2 bases at J, with 10 bases in the middle.

This clonotype occurred many times. The V call is TRBV6-5, the J call TRBJ2-7, with 8 bases fitting TRBD2. V trimming: 0 bases; J trimming: 2 bases; junction bases outside the gene matches: 9. The CDR3 loop spans 17 amino acids. Per germline, CDR1 MNHEY and CDR2 SVGAGI. The DNA for the CDR3 is TGTGCCAGCAGTTACTCGCAAGGGAGCGGGAGACCCTACGAGCAGTACTTC. It is translated as CASSYSQGSGRPYEQYF.

This clonotype occurred many times. The genes are TRBV7-9 and TRBJ2-1, with 12 bases aligning to TRBD2. Germline CDR1 SEHNR, CDR2 FQNEAQ (reference sequence). The CDR3 sequence is 15 residues long. V lost 3 bases and J lost 12; bases outside the gene matches: 9. The CDR3 DNA reads as TGTGCCAGCAGCTTTGCGTCTAGCGGGAGGGTTCGGCAGTTCTTC. The encoded protein is CASSFASSGRVRQFF. Complete variable domain (other parts from reference TRBV7-9 and TRBJ2-1): DTGVSQNPRHKITKRGQNVTFRCDPISEHNRLYWYRQTLGQGPEFLTYFQNEAQLEKSRLLSDRFSAERPKGSFSTLEIQRTEQGDSAMYLCASSFASSGRVRQFFGPGTRLTVL.

This clonotype was counted ten times or more. The chain uses TRBV28 and TRBJ2-1, with TRBD2 matching over 9 bases. CDR1 and CDR2 from the germline V gene are MDHEN and SYDVKM. V shed 6 bases, J shed 4 bases, and the junction held 4 bases outside the gene matches. The CDR3 consists of 14 residues. For the CDR3, the DNA is TGTGCCAGCAGGCGAGCGGGGGGATACAATGAGCAGTTCTTC. Amino acid sequence: CASRRAGGYNEQFF.

This clonotype was recorded at least ten times. J is TRBJ2-3 and V is TRBV5-1; D gene uncertain. Trimming left V 0 bases short and J 0 bases short, with 5 bases between. Looked up from germline, CDR1 is SGHRS and CDR2 is YFSETQ. The CDR3 extends over 14 amino acids. CDR3 sequence (DNA): TGCGCCAGCAGCTTGGGGACCAGCACAGATACGCAGTATTTT. Residues: CASSLGTSTDTQYF.

The rearrangement joins TRBV4-3 to TRBJ1-1, with D possibly being TRBD1 (6 bases). The V gene's germline CDR1 is LGHNA and CDR2 YSLEER. The CDR3 consists of 13 residues. V was trimmed by 4 bases and J by 8 bases, leaving 14 bases between them. The CDR3: CASSPGQFWEAFF. DNA for the CDR3: TGCGCCAGCAGCCCCGGACAGTTCTGGGAAGCTTTCTTT.

This clonotype was seen a handful of times. The chain employs TRBV9 and TRBJ1-2, with D perhaps matching TRBD1 (6 bases). Trimming left V 4 bases short and J 4 bases short, with 20 bases between. CDR1 SGDLS and CDR2 YYNGEE come from the germline V gene. This CDR3 spans 16 amino acids. The CDR3 protein is CASSPPGAGLGYGYTF. The CDR3 DNA is TGTGCCAGCAGCCCACCAGGGGCAGGGCTGGGCTATGGCTACACCTTC.